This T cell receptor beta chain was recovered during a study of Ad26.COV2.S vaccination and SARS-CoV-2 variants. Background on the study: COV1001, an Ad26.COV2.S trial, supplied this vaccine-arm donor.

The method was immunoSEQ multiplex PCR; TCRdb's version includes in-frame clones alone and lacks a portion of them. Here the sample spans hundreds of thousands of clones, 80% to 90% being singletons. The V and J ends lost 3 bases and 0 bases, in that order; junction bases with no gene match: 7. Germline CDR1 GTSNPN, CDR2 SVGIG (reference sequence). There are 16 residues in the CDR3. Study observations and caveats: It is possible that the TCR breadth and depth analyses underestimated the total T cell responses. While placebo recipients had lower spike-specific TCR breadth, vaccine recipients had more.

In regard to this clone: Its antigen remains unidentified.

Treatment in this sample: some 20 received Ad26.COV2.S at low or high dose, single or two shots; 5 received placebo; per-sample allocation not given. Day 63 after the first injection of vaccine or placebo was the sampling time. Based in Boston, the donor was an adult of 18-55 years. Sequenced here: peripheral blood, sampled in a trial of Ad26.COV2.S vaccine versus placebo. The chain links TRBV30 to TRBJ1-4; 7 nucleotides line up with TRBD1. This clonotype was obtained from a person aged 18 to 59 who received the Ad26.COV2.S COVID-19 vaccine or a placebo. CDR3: CAWSRQGGATNEKLFF. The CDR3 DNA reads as TGTGCCTGGAGCCGACAGGGTGGGGCAACTAATGAAAAACTGTTTTTT. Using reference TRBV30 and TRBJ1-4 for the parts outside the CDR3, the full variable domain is SQTIHQWPATLVQPVGSPLSLECTVEGTSNPNLYWYRQAAGRGLQLLFYSVGIGQISSEVPQNLSASRPQDRQFILSSKKLLLSDSGFYLCAWSRQGGATNEKLFFGSGTQLSVL.